This passage covers 29 T cell receptor beta chains from one sample sequenced in a study of T cell repertoires in cytomegalovirus infection (dated by TCRdb to between 2017 and 2020). These receptors' targets are unknown. The sequencer listed for this sample is Illumina HiSeq 1500. TCRdb reprocessed the public reads (quality trimming at Q25 with fastp, clone calling with MiXCR) and kept in-frame beta chains. CDR3 protein duplicates are merged, each entry listing the most common genes and DNA. This sample gives around 360,000 distinct CDR3 sequences in total; about a third of them show up just once. Clones ranked in the top ten supply roughly 13% of the sample. The sample's treatment or condition label, decoded: in vitro stimulation with specific CMV peptide epitopes to enrich CMV-specific T cells. Sequences were derived from cultured PBMCs, sampled from culture after CMV antigen stimulation. The source is a human donor in good health (CMV status not recorded). Some clones in this sample may be carry-over from other donors' samples.

This clonotype was seen a handful of times. This chain uses TRBV6-2 or TRBV6-3 with TRBJ1-1; a weak D match, TRBD1 (6 bases). The germline CDR1 and CDR2 sequences are MNHEY and SVGEGT. The CDR3 is 13 residues long. The V end was cut by 6 bases, the J end by 10 bases, with 18 bases between. The CDR3 region is CASRPETRGVAFF. The CDR3 DNA sequence: TGTGCCAGCAGACCCGAAACCAGGGGCGTAGCTTTCTTT.

The rearrangement joins TRBV10-3 to TRBJ1-2; 9 bases match TRBD1. V shed 5 bases, J shed 2 bases, and the junction held 3 bases outside the gene matches. The CDR3 covers 14 residues. CDR1 is ENHRY and CDR2 is SYGVKD in the germline V gene. The CDR3 sequence: CAISPGTGNYGYTF. The CDR3 DNA reads as TGTGCCATCAGTCCCGGGACAGGGAACTATGGCTACACCTTC.

This clonotype turned up a few times. The chain links TRBV27 to TRBJ2-3; a possible D gene is TRBD2 (5 bases). With 3 bases removed from V and 0 bases from J, the gap between germline ends came to 10 bases. Germline V gives CDR1 MNHEY, CDR2 SMNVEV (reference sequence). The CDR3 is 15 residues long. CDR3: CASSFSGISTDTQYF. CDR3 sequence (DNA): TGTGCCAGCAGTTTTTCCGGGATTAGCACAGATACGCAGTATTTT.

This clonotype was detected only a few times. The chain carries TRBV6-1 and TRBJ1-1; no clear D gene. The germline V gene has CDR1 MNHNS and CDR2 SASEGT. The V gene lost 10 bases and the J gene lost 0 bases, with 18 bases spanning the gap. There are 15 residues in the CDR3. The CDR3 DNA follows: TGTGCCACCCATGGCGGCAGGAGACTGAACACTGAAGCTTTCTTT. Residues: CATHGGRRLNTEAFF.

The chain recombines TRBV11-2 with TRBJ1-1; D is perhaps TRBD1 (5 bases). This CDR3 comprises 15 residues. Germline lookup yields CDR1 SGHAT and CDR2 FQNNGV. The V gene lost 3 bases and the J gene lost 1 base, with 12 bases spanning the gap. The CDR3 DNA reads TGTGCCAGCAGCTTCCCCGGGACGGAGAACACTGAAGCTTTCTTT. Translation: CASSFPGTENTEAFF.

This clonotype was observed a handful of times. The V call is TRBV5-8, the J call TRBJ2-4; no firm D call. The length of the CDR3 is 11 residues. Germline loops: CDR1 SGHTS, CDR2 YDEGEE. V lost 0 bases and J lost 5, with 0 bases in between. CDR3 in amino acids: CASSLENIQYF. The DNA of the CDR3 is TGTGCCAGCAGCTTGGAAAACATTCAGTACTTC.

The J gene is TRBJ2-1, the V gene TRBV7-2; 8 bases fit TRBD2. Per the germline V gene, CDR1 is SGHTA and CDR2 is FQGNSA. V gave up 2 bases and J gave up 5 bases; unmatched junction bases: 5. The CDR3 runs to 15 residues. CDR3 amino acids: CASSLSAGGNNEQFF. Here the CDR3 DNA reads TGTGCCAGCAGCTTATCGGCGGGAGGTAACAATGAGCAGTTCTTC.

This clonotype came up a few times. The chain has TRBV4-3 and TRBJ2-7; the D gene is possibly TRBD1 (6 bases). V was cut by 1 base and J by 0 bases, with 16 bases left in between. CDR1 LGHNA and CDR2 YSLEER come from the germline V gene. This CDR3 region has 17 residues. The CDR3 loop reads CASSQGLRQAYSYEQYF. CDR3 nucleotide sequence: TGCGCCAGCAGCCAAGGCCTTCGACAGGCCTACTCCTACGAGCAGTACTTC.

The CDR3 here is CASSQVLGQETQYF. Written as DNA, the CDR3 is TGCGCCAGCAGCCAAGTTCTCGGCCAAGAGACCCAGTACTTC. This sequence joins TRBV4-3 and TRBJ2-5; D remains unclear. Deletions cut 1 base from V and 1 base from J, with 7 bases between. Germline V gene sequence: CDR1 LGHNA, CDR2 YSLEER. This CDR3 contains 14 residues.

The J gene is TRBJ1-5, the V gene TRBV19; tentatively, D is TRBD1 (5 bases). Looked up from germline, CDR1 is LNHDA and CDR2 is SQIVND (reference sequence). V was clipped by 3 bases and J by 7 bases, with 10 bases between them. The CDR3 sequence is 13 residues long. This CDR3 reads CASSMQGPQPQHF. The CDR3 coding sequence is TGTGCCAGTAGTATGCAGGGTCCACAGCCCCAGCATTTT.

CDR3 residues: CASSFFGVNTEAFF. CDR3 sequence (DNA): TGCGCCAGCAGCTTCTTCGGGGTGAACACTGAAGCTTTCTTT. V usage is TRBV5-1 and J usage is TRBJ1-1; D is unclear. The CDR3 spans 14 residues. Trimming stripped 2 bases from V and 0 bases from J, with 8 bases between. Germline values: CDR1 SGHRS, CDR2 YFSETQ.

This clonotype appeared a few times. The chain is built from TRBV20-1 and TRBJ1-2; no firm D call. Per germline, CDR1 DFQATT and CDR2 SNEGSKA (reference sequence). This CDR3 has 13 residues. Trimming shortened V by 0 bases and J by 3 bases, and 8 bases separated the two germline ends. As DNA, the CDR3 is TGCAGTGCTAGAGACTCGGCCGACTATGGCTACACCTTC. It is translated as CSARDSADYGYTF.

This chain joins TRBV19 and TRBJ2-1; no definite D call. The CDR3 loop spans 11 amino acids. The germline V gene has CDR1 LNHDA and CDR2 SQIVND (reference sequence). The V gene lost 8 bases and the J gene lost 7 bases, with 9 bases spanning the gap. CDR3 nucleotide sequence: TGTGCCAGTCTACGGTGGAATGAGCAGTTCTTC. This encodes CASLRWNEQFF.

This clonotype was seen a few times. The chain recombines TRBV7-2 with TRBJ2-1; D is unclear. Per germline, CDR1 SGHTA and CDR2 FQGNSA. V was clipped by 4 bases and J by 5 bases, with 3 bases between them. This CDR3 comprises 11 residues. The CDR3 loop reads CASSYHNEQFF. Written as DNA, the CDR3 is TGTGCCAGCAGCTATCACAATGAGCAGTTCTTC.

This clonotype was seen a few times. The rearrangement links TRBV27 to TRBJ2-1; the D call may be TRBD1 or TRBD2 (5 bases each). The CDR3 sequence is 13 residues long. Trimming removed 7 bases from V and 6 bases from J, with 13 bases in between. The germline gives CDR1 MNHEY, CDR2 SMNVEV (reference sequence). CDR3 nucleotide sequence: TGTGCCAGCACAGGGACCTACTTCAATGAGCAGTTCTTC. This sequence encodes CASTGTYFNEQFF.

This chain joins TRBV7-9 and TRBJ2-3; D is ambiguous. CDR3 length: 17 amino acids. CDR1 and CDR2 (germline): SEHNR, FQNEAQ (reference sequence). The V gene lost 0 bases and the J gene lost 0 bases, with 13 bases spanning the gap. This chain's CDR3 is CASSLAEKELSTDTQYF. CDR3 coding DNA: TGTGCCAGCAGCTTAGCGGAAAAGGAGCTTAGCACAGATACGCAGTATTTT.

The chain combines TRBV19 with TRBJ1-4; D not resolved. There are 14 residues in the CDR3. Germline CDR1 reads LNHDA; CDR2 reads SQIVND (reference sequence). The germline V and J ends were trimmed by 5 bases and 7 bases, with 14 bases remaining between them. For the CDR3, the DNA is TGTGCCAGTAGTGAGAGGGTCCAACGTGAAAAACTGTTTTTT. This translates into CASSERVQREKLFF.

This clonotype occurred a few times. The chain employs TRBV6-8 and TRBJ2-3, with D possibly matching TRBD2 (5 bases). Looked up from germline, CDR1 is MNHGY and CDR2 is SAAAGT. Trimming stripped 6 bases from V and 6 bases from J, with 13 bases between. The CDR3 sequence is 13 residues long. The CDR3 here is CASRVGESDTQYF. CDR3 bases: TGTGCCAGCAGAGTGGGAGAGAGCGATACGCAGTATTTT.

This chain links TRBV12-3 or TRBV12-4 with TRBJ2-5, with D maybe TRBD2 (5 bases). V lost 7 bases and J 5 bases, leaving 17 bases between the germline ends. This CDR3 comprises 14 residues. In DNA form, the CDR3 reads TGTGCCAGCACCGAGGCGGGCTCCCGGGAGACCCAGTACTTC. It codes for CASTEAGSRETQYF.

The genes are TRBV9 and TRBJ2-5, with TRBD2 matching 8 bases. V lost 0 bases, J lost 2 bases, and 6 bases stayed unmatched. This CDR3 region has 16 residues. CDR1 is SGDLS, CDR2 YYNGEE, per germline. This chain's CDR3 is CASSVGSGTTQETQYF. In DNA, the CDR3 is TGTGCCAGCAGCGTAGGTAGCGGGACGACACAAGAGACCCAGTACTTC.

The gene calls are TRBV27 and TRBJ1-4; a weak D match, TRBD1 (5 bases). Trimming shortened V by 6 bases and J by 3 bases, and 20 bases separated the two germline ends. This CDR3 is built from 17 residues. The germline V gene has CDR1 MNHEY and CDR2 SMNVEV (reference sequence). The CDR3 bases are TGTGCCAGCAGAACACGACAGACCCTGGGGTCTAATGAAAAACTGTTTTTT. It is translated as CASRTRQTLGSNEKLFF.

CDR3 nucleotide sequence: TGTGCCAGCAGTTACCCGACTAGCGGGAGAGGTTCAGATACGCAGTATTTT. Translated: CASSYPTSGRGSDTQYF. The gene calls are TRBV6-2 or TRBV6-3 and TRBJ2-3, with TRBD2 matching over 12 bases. The length of the CDR3 is 17 residues. The V and J ends lost 2 bases and 4 bases, in that order; junction bases with no gene match: 7. The germline V gene has CDR1 MNHEY and CDR2 SVGEGT.

This clonotype was recorded a few times. V is TRBV20-1 and J is TRBJ1-2; 9 nucleotides align to TRBD1. Germline V lookup: CDR1 DFQATT, CDR2 SNEGSKA (reference sequence). This CDR3 is 15 amino acids long. J was trimmed by 4 bases and V by 0 bases; bases with no gene match: 6. Here the CDR3 DNA reads TGCAGTGCTAGAGATCAGAGGACAGGGGTCTATGGCTACACCTTC. Its translation is CSARDQRTGVYGYTF.

DNA for the CDR3: TGTGCCAGTAGCCCAATAACAGGGGCTAAAGAGACCCAGTACTTC. Its translation is CASSPITGAKETQYF. V and J are TRBV19 and TRBJ2-5; 7 bases fit TRBD1. The V gene's germline CDR1 is LNHDA and CDR2 SQIVND (reference sequence). The CDR3 is 15 residues long. After removal of 6 bases from V and 3 bases from J, the junction contained 10 bases not matched to a gene. Based on the CDR3 plus reference TRBV19 and TRBJ2-5, the full variable domain is DGGITQSPKYLFRKEGQNVTLSCEQNLNHDAMYWYRQDPGQGLRLIYYSQIVNDFQKGDIAEGYSVSREKKESFPLTVTSAQKNPTAFYLCASSPITGAKETQYFGPGTRLLVL.

This chain uses TRBV28 with TRBJ2-2; D is undetermined. Trimming removed 7 bases at V and 2 bases at J, with 8 bases between. The CDR3 contains 13 residues. Per the germline V gene, CDR1 is MDHEN and CDR2 is SYDVKM. The CDR3 bases are TGTGCCAGCACCAGCCCCAACACCGGGGAGCTGTTTTTT. Translated: CASTSPNTGELFF.

The chain employs TRBV20-1 and TRBJ1-1; D unclear. The ends were cut back, 3 bases at V and 6 bases at J, with 20 bases in the middle. Germline assignment: CDR1 DFQATT and CDR2 SNEGSKA (reference sequence). The CDR3 has 15 amino acids. CDR3 residues: CSARGGSQKVAEAFF. CDR3 sequence (DNA): TGCAGTGCTAGGGGCGGAAGCCAAAAGGTAGCTGAAGCTTTCTTT.

The chain joins TRBV7-2 to TRBJ1-2; 9 bases line up with TRBD1. CDR1 and CDR2 from the germline V gene are SGHTA and FQGNSA. The CDR3 runs to 15 residues. V lost 6 bases to trimming and J lost 0 bases; unmatched junction nucleotides: 5. The DNA for the CDR3 is TGTGCCAGCAGAGGACAGGGGACCACTAACTATGGCTACACCTTC. It specifies CASRGQGTTNYGYTF.

This clonotype was seen at least ten times. This chain uses TRBV7-2 with TRBJ1-4; D may be TRBD1 (6 bases). This CDR3 contains 14 residues. V gave up 6 bases and J gave up 7 bases, with 15 bases separating them. Germline values: CDR1 SGHTA, CDR2 FQGNSA. CDR3 coding DNA: TGTGCCAGCAGGAAAGACAGGACACTTGAAAAACTGTTTTTT. This translates into CASRKDRTLEKLFF. Full variable domain (outside the CDR3, taken from reference TRBV7-2 and TRBJ1-4): GAGVSQSPSNKVTEKGKDVELRCDPISGHTALYWYRQSLGQGLEFLIYFQGNSAPDKSGLPSDRFSAERTGGSVSTLTIQRTQQEDSAVYLCASRKDRTLEKLFFGSGTQLSVL.

The rearrangement uses TRBV7-2 and TRBJ2-7; the D gene could be TRBD1 or TRBD2 (5 bases each). The CDR3 extends over 14 amino acids. Trimming removed 1 base at V and 6 bases at J, with 13 bases between. Germline values: CDR1 SGHTA, CDR2 FQGNSA. CDR3 sequence (DNA): TGTGCCAGCAGCTTAGTCCGTGGGGGAAGCGAGCAGTACTTC. It yields the protein CASSLVRGGSEQYF.